This T cell receptor beta chain was recovered during a study of Ad26.COV2.S vaccination and SARS-CoV-2 variants (dated by TCRdb to the early 2020s). Looking at the study overall: Donors in the vaccine arm were drawn from COV1001, a phase I-IIa trial of Ad26.COV2.S in healthy adults that was multicentre, randomized, double-blind and placebo-controlled. Dosing of Ad26.COV2.S was intramuscular, at either 5x10^10 or 1x10^11 viral particles, delivered as one shot or as two shots spaced 56 days apart. TCRbeta repertoire sequencing served as the tool for gauging how specific and how broad the SARS-CoV-2-reactive T cell receptors were following Ad26.COV2.S vaccination. A total of some 30 samples were included in the TCR-sequenced set, comprising approximately 20 Ad26.COV2.S vaccine recipients, 5 placebo recipients and 8 SARS-CoV-2 convalescent individuals. Trial participants were randomized into five groups of five: low-dose or high-dose Ad26.COV2.S given once or twice, or placebo on both occasions. Throughout the experiments and outcome assessment, investigators stayed blinded to trial group allocation.

Worth noting for this clone: Its cognate antigen has yet to be identified. No much larger clone is present one base from it, and per-base qualities are unavailable.

Findings and caveats that apply to the study as a whole: It was noted by the authors that total T cell responses may have been underestimated by the TCR breadth and depth analyses. The study lacked the statistical power to compare responses across vaccine doses or regimens. Ad26.COV2.S recipients had higher spike-specific TCR breadth than placebo recipients (P = 0.0014). Vaccine and placebo recipients had comparable non-spike TCR breadth, which fits with the vaccine containing only spike. After vaccination, spike-specific CD8+ and CD4+ T cell responses were reported to show substantial breadth.

TCRbeta CDR3 regions were sequenced with the immunoSEQ Assay. After extraction, genomic DNA underwent amplification by bias-controlled multiplex PCR, followed by high-throughput sequencing. Turning to the authors' computational methods: To quantify the absolute abundance of every unique TCRbeta CDR3 region, sequences were collapsed and filtered. T cell fraction was estimated by normalizing TCRbeta template counts to usable DNA, which was measured by amplifying reference genes present in all nucleated cells. Repertoire TCRs were annotated as SARS-CoV-2-specific by exact matching of V gene, CDR3 amino acid sequence and J gene to a known reactive TCR set. The reference SARS-CoV-2 TCR set came from MIRA and was filtered for enrichment in COVID-19-positive ImmuneCODE repertoires, removing public or cross-reactive TCRs. Using the MIRA antigens, annotated TCRs were further analysed by specific ORF or by position within an ORF. Depth was the summed frequency of annotated unique rearrangements, while breadth was defined as annotated unique rearrangements over total unique productive rearrangements. Two-sided Wilcoxon rank-sum tests were applied when comparing TCR breadth between groups. TCRdb re-hosts the immuneACCESS table, in-frame sequences only. Its copies lack some clones; in the studies checked, an unresolved V gene accounts for under half of them, and the cause for the rest is not known. The V and J calls and clone size come from that table; D and trimming were worked out from the DNA. The sample profile shows about 480,000 clones; roughly nine tenths of them were found once. Around 13% of the sample rests with the top ten.

The sample's treatment or condition label, in plain terms: around 19 received Ad26.COV2.S at low or high dose, single or two shots; about 5 received placebo; per-sample allocation not given. Repertoires of vaccine and placebo recipients were sequenced from samples taken on day 63 after the first injection. Between 29 July and 7 August 2020, Cohort 1b enrolled around 25 adults aged 18-55 years at one site in Boston, USA. Ad26.COV2.S consisted of a replication-incompetent adenovirus type 26 vector by which a prefusion-stabilized SARS-CoV-2 spike protein from the original Wuhan strain was expressed. V was cut back by 5 bases and J by 4 bases, leaving a gap of 15 bases between them. Inclusive of the bounding cysteine and phenylalanine, the CDR3 is 15 residues long. Just CDR3 DNA is preserved here, 45 bases in frame from base 1. The germline V gene specifies SGHTA as CDR1 and FQGNSA as CDR2.

The sample here was peripheral blood, taken in a trial of Ad26.COV2.S vaccine versus placebo. The source of this sequence is a person aged 18 to 65 who received the Ad26.COV2.S COVID-19 vaccine or a placebo. Recombination connected TRBV7-2 to TRBJ1-3; the D gene is possibly TRBD1, with 5 bases matching. The CDR3 loop reads CASSPVVRAGNTIYF. The nucleotide sequence is given as TGTGCCAGCAGCCCAGTGGTCAGGGCGGGAAACACCATATATTTT.